Below, one TCR beta chain is given with its context. Profiled with immunoSEQ multiplex PCR; TCRdb holds only in-frame clones, not every one. The sample lists approximately 180,000 clones, roughly 94% occurring once. The CDR3 covers 18 residues. J lost 1 base, V lost 1 base, and 12 bases had no gene match. Germline assignment: CDR1 MDHEN and CDR2 SYDVKM. This entry belongs to a study of control samples from healthy donors and cancer patients. This receptor was obtained from a woman aged 18-35 years in good health. Input material: blood. The chain employs TRBV28 and TRBJ1-2; 7 bases map to TRBD1. CDR3 protein: CASSLSSSPGQDNYGYTF. The CDR3 bases are TGTGCCAGCAGTTTATCTAGTTCACCCGGACAGGATAACTATGGCTACACCTTC.